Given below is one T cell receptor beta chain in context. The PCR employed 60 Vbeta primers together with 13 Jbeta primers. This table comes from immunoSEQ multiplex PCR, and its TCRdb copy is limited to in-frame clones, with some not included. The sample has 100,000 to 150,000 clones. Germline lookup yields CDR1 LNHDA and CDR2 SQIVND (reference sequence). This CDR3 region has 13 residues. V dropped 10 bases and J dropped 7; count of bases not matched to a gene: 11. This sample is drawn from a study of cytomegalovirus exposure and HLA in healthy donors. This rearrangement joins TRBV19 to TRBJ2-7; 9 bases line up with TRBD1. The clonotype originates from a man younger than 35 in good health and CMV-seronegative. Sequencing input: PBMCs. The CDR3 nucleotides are TGTGCCACCCGAGACAGGGGGTTAAGGGAGCAGTACTTC. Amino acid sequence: CATRDRGLREQYF.